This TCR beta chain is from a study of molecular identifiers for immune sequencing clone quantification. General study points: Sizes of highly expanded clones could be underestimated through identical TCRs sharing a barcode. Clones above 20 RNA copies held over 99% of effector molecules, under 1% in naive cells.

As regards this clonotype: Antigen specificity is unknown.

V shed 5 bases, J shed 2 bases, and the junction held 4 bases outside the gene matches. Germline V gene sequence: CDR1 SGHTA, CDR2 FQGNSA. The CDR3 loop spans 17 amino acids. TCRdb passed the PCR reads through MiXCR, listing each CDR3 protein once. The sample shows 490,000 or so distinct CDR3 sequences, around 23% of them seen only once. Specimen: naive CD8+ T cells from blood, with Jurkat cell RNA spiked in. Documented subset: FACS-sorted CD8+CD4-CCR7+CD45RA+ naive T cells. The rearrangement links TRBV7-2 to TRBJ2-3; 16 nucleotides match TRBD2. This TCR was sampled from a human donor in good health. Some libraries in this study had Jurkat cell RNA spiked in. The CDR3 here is CASSEGLAGGYTDTQYF. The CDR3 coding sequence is TGTGCCAGCAGCGAGGGACTAGCGGGGGGGTACACAGATACGCAGTATTTT.